This TCR beta chain was recovered during a study of spatial heterogeneity in lung cancer. As for the study in general: More beta-chain than alpha-chain sequences were consistently detected. The study observed each unique TCR and UMI combination more than ten times on average in raw reads.

Time point in this sample: sample taken at primary tumor resection. Sequencing of whole RNA from tumor, nontumor lung or frozen PBMC involved no sorting. Every cDNA TCR molecule received its own unique molecular identifier. Via MiXCR, TCRdb re-called the 5' RACE reads, giving one row per CDR3 protein. The top ten clones hold about 28% of a sample with tens of thousands of distinct CDR3 sequences, 5.2% of them seen once. The CDR3 is 14 residues long. Germline values: CDR1 LNHDA, CDR2 SQIVND (reference sequence). Between the trimmed V and J ends, which lost 5 bases and 8 bases, there was a span of 15 bases.

The sample was PBMCs, taken at surgery. This receptor was taken from a female donor with early-stage non-small cell lung cancer. This chain connects TRBV19 to TRBJ1-4; D remains unclear. The CDR3 DNA sequence: TGTGCCAGTAGTCCTCGCCCGCGCCGGGAAAAACTGTTTTTT. It encodes CASSPRPRREKLFF. Based on the CDR3 plus reference TRBV19 and TRBJ1-4, the full variable domain is DGGITQSPKYLFRKEGQNVTLSCEQNLNHDAMYWYRQDPGQGLRLIYYSQIVNDFQKGDIAEGYSVSREKKESFPLTVTSAQKNPTAFYLCASSPRPRREKLFFGSGTQLSVL.